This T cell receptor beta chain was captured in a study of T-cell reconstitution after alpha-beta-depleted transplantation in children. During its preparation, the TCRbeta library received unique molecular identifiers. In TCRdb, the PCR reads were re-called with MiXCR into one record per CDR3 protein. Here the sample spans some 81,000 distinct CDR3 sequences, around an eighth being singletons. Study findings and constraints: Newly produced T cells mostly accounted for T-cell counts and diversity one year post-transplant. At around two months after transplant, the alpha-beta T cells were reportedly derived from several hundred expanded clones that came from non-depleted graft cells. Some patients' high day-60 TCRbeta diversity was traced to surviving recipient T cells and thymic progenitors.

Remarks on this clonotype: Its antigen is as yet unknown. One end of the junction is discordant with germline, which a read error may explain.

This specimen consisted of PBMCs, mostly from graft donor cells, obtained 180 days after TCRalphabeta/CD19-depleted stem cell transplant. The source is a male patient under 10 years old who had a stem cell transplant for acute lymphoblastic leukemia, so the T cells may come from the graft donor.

The CDR3 DNA sequence: TGTGCCAGCAGCTTAGTAGCAGGAGATAACTATGGCTACCCCTTC. Translation: CASSLVAGDNYGYPF. The chain employs TRBV7-2 and TRBJ1-2; D gene unclear. This CDR3 region has 15 residues. Germline CDR1 reads SGHTA; CDR2 reads FQGNSA.